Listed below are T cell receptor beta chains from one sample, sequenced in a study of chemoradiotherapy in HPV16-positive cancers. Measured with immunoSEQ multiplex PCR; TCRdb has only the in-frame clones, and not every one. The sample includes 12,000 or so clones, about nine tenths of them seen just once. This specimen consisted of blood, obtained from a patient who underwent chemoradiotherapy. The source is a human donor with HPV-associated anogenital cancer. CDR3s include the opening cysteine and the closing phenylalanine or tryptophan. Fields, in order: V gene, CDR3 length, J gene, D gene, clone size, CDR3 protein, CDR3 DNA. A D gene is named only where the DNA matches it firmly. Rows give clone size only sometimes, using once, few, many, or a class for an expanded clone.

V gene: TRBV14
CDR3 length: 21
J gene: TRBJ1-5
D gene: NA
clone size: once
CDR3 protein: CASSSHSRHKCPQTSNQPQHF
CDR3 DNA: TGTGCCAGCAGCTCTCATAGCCGTCACAAATGTCCCCAAACTAGCAATCAGCCCCAGCATTTT

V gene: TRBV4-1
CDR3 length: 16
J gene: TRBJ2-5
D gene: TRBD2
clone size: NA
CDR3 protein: CASSQTSGGTQETQYF
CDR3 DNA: TGCGCCAGCAGCCAAACTAGCGGGGGGACGCAAGAGACCCAGTACTTC

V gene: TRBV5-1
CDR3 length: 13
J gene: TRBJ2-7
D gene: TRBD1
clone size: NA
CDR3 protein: CASSFGTGGEQYF
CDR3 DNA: TGCGCCAGCAGCTTTGGGACAGGGGGGGAGCAGTACTTC

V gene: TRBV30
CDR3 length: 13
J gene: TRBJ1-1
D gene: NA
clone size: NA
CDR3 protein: CAWSSGGHTEAFF
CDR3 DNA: TGTGCCTGGAGTAGTGGGGGGCACACTGAAGCTTTCTTT

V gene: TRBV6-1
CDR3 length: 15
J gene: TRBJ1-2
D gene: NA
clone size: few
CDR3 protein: CASSNPSGVFYGYTF
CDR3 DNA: TGTGCCAGCAGCAACCCTTCGGGGGTGTTCTATGGCTACACCTTC

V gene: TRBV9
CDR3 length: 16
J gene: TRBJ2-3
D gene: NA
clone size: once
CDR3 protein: CASSVVPGGPTDTQYF
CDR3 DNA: TGTGCCAGCAGCGTAGTTCCGGGGGGCCCCACAGATACGCAGTATTTT

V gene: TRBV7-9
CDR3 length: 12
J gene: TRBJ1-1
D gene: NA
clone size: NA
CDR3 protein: CASSKDKPSAFF
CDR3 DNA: TGTGCCAGCAGCAAAGACAAGCCCAGCGCTTTCTTT

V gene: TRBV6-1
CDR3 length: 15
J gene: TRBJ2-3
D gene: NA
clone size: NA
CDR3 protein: CASRTRDQITDTQYF
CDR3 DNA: TGTGCCAGCAGGACCCGGGACCAGATCACAGATACGCAGTATTTT

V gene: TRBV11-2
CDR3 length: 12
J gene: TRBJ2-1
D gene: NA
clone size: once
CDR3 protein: CASSLVGDEQFF
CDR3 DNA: TGTGCCAGCAGCTTAGTAGGGGATGAGCAGTTCTTC

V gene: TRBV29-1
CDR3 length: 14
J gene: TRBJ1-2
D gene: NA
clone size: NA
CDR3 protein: CSVVRSDTYYGYTF
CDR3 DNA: TGCAGCGTTGTCCGCAGCGACACCTACTATGGCTACACCTTC

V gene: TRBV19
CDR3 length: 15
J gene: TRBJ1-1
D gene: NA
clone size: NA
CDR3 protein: CASSIGAGEGTEAFF
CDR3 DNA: TGTGCCAGTAGTATTGGCGCTGGGGAGGGCACTGAAGCTTTCTTT

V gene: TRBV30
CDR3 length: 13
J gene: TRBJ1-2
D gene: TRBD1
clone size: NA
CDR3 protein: CAWSRQGVNGYTF
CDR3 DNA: TGTGCCTGGAGTCGGCAGGGGGTGAATGGCTACACCTTC

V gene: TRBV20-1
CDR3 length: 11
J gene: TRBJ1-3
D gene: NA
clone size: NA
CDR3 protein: CSARVGNTIYF
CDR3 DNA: TGCAGTGCTAGAGTTGGAAACACCATATATTTT

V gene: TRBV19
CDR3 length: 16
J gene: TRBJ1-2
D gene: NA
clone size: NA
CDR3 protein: CASSHTLARGRDGYTF
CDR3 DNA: TGTGCCAGTAGCCACACTCTCGCAAGGGGCCGGGATGGCTACACCTTC

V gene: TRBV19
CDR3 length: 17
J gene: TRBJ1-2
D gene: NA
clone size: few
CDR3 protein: CASSPWNTGLDGYGYTF
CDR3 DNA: TGTGCCAGTAGTCCATGGAACACAGGGCTCGATGGCTATGGCTACACCTTC

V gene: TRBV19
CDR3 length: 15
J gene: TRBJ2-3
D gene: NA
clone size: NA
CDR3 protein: CASSLWAASTDTQYF
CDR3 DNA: TGTGCCAGTAGTTTGTGGGCGGCTAGCACAGATACGCAGTATTTT

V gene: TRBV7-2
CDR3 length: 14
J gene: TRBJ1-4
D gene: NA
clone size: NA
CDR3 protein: CASRIWDGYEKLFF
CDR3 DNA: TGTGCCAGCAGAATCTGGGACGGTTATGAAAAACTGTTTTTT

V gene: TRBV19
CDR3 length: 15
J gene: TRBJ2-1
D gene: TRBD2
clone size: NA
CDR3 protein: CASSVGLAGGHEQFF
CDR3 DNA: TGTGCCAGTAGTGTCGGACTAGCGGGGGGGCACGAGCAGTTCTTC

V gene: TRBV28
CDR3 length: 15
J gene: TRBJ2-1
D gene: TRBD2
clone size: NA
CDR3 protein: CATIGTSGGRGEQFF
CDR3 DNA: TGTGCCACCATCGGGACTAGCGGGGGGAGAGGTGAGCAGTTCTTC

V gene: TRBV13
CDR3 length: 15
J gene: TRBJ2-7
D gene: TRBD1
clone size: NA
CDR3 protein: CASSLEGQGTAEQYF
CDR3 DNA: TGTGCCAGCAGCTTAGAGGGACAGGGTACGGCCGAGCAGTACTTC

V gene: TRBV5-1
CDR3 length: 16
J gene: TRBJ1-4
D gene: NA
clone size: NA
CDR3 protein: CASSFSNRLGGEKLFF
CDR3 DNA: TGCGCCAGCAGCTTCTCCAACCGGCTTGGGGGTGAAAAACTGTTTTTT

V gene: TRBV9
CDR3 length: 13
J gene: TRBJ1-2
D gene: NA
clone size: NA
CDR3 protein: CASSASGEYGYTF
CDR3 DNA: TGTGCCAGCAGCGCCTCCGGGGAATATGGCTACACCTTC

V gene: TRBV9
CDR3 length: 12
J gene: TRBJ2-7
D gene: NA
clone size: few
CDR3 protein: CASGGGHYEQYF
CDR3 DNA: TGTGCCAGTGGTGGAGGACACTACGAGCAGTACTTC

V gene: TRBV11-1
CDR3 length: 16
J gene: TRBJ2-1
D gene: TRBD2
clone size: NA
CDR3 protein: CASSFLTSGGINEQFF
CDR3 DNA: TGTGCCAGCAGCTTCCTAACTAGCGGGGGAATAAATGAGCAGTTCTTC

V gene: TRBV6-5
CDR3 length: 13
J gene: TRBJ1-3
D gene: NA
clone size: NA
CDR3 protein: CASSYDRSDTIYF
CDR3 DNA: TGTGCCAGCAGTTACGACAGATCTGACACCATATATTTT

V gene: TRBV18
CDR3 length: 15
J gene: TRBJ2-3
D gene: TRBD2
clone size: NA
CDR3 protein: CASSPQSGGTDTQYF
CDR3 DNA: TGTGCCAGCTCACCACAAAGCGGGGGCACAGATACGCAGTATTTT

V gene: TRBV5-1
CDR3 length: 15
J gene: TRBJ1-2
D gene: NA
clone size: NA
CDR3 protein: CASSLEGVPNYGYTF
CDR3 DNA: TGCGCCAGCAGCTTGGAAGGGGTCCCGAACTATGGCTACACCTTC

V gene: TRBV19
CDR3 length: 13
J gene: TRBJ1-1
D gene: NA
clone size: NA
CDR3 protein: CASSIAGRTEAFF
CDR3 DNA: TGTGCCAGTAGTATTGCAGGGAGGACTGAAGCTTTCTTT

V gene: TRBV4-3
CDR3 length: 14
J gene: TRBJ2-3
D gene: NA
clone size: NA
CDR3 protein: CASSQGLVLDTQYF
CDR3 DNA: TGCGCCAGCAGCCAAGGACTAGTTCTAGATACGCAGTATTTT